The 10 T cell receptor beta chains presented below share a single source sample, sequenced in a study of blood T cell repertoires in COVID-19. Sequencing used immunoSEQ multiplex PCR; TCRdb keeps in-frame clones, though not all of them. The data hold roughly 14,000 clones, with 85% to 90% observed a single time. Sequenced material: peripheral blood. These TCRs come from a human donor in a cohort sampled during active COVID-19.

The rearrangement uses TRBV12-5 and TRBJ2-1; TRBD2 matches at 8 bases. The CDR3 runs 17 residues. Trimming cost V 3 bases and J 6 bases; bases outside gene matches: 13. The germline CDR1 and CDR2 sequences are LGHNT and FRNRAP. In DNA, the CDR3 is TGTGCTAGTGGTTTCTTCGACAAAGCGGGAGCTAGCAATGAGCAGTTCTTC. This translates into CASGFFDKAGASNEQFF.

CDR3 in amino acids: CASSLTYRTNEKLFF. For the CDR3, the DNA is TGCGCCAGCAGCTTGACCTACAGGACTAATGAAAAACTGTTTTTT. The chain links TRBV5-1 to TRBJ1-4; possible D gene TRBD1, 5 bases. Germline V lookup: CDR1 SGHRS, CDR2 YFSETQ. The CDR3 is made up of 15 amino acids. The V gene lost 1 base and the J gene lost 2 bases, with 9 bases spanning the gap.

V usage is TRBV11-3 and J usage is TRBJ2-1, with 8 bases identical to TRBD2. The CDR3 is made up of 13 amino acids. Germline trimming cut 5 bases from V and 11 bases from J; bases unmatched to any gene: 8. The germline V gene encodes CDR1 SGHNT and CDR2 YENEEA. CDR3 protein: CASSVNIAGKQFF. CDR3 coding DNA: TGTGCCAGCAGCGTTAATATAGCGGGAAAGCAGTTCTTC.

The genes are TRBV27 and TRBJ2-5, with 11 bases aligning to TRBD2. Looked up from germline, CDR1 is MNHEY and CDR2 is SMNVEV (reference sequence). The CDR3 runs 15 residues. J was trimmed by 8 bases and V by 6 bases; bases with no gene match: 11. This CDR3 reads CASSPIAGGPDTQYF. CDR3 sequence (DNA): TGTGCCAGCAGCCCCATAGCGGGAGGGCCGGATACCCAGTACTTC.

The chain carries TRBV25-1 and TRBJ1-1; TRBD1 matches 7 bases. The junction had 12 bases not matched to a gene; V was cut back by 8 bases and J by 3 bases. This CDR3 spans 15 amino acids. Germline CDR1 is MGHDK and CDR2 is SYGVNS. CDR3 nucleotides: TGTGCCAGCGGGTGGAGAGGGGGCGAGGACACTGAAGCTTTCTTT. Residues: CASGWRGGEDTEAFF.

V and J are TRBV4-1 and TRBJ2-1; unclear D gene. This CDR3 spans 12 amino acids. V was clipped by 0 bases and J by 9 bases, with 6 bases between them. Looked up from germline, CDR1 is MGHRA and CDR2 is YSYEKL. CDR3 bases: TGCGCCAGCAGCCAAGATGGGCCTGAGCAGTTCTTC. Its translation: CASSQDGPEQFF.

The genes are TRBV5-1 and TRBJ1-6, with D perhaps matching TRBD1 (6 bases). The CDR3 runs to 15 residues. Germline CDR1 is SGHRS and CDR2 is YFSETQ. The ends were cut back, 1 base at V and 6 bases at J, with 11 bases in the middle. CDR3 amino acids: CASSLQTGANSPLHF. The CDR3 bases are TGCGCCAGCAGCTTGCAGACAGGTGCTAATTCACCCCTCCACTTT. The complete variable domain, with remaining parts taken from reference TRBV5-1 and TRBJ1-6, reads KAGVTQTPRYLIKTRGQQVTLSCSPISGHRSVSWYQQTPGQGLQFLFEYFSETQRNKGNFPGRFSGRQFSNSRSEMNVSTLELGDSALYLCASSLQTGANSPLHFGNGTRLTVT.

The chain couples TRBV5-1 to TRBJ1-4; tentatively, D is TRBD1 (5 bases). CDR3 length equals 11 residues. Germline V gene data show CDR1 as SGHRS and CDR2 as YFSETQ. V was clipped by 7 bases and J by 6 bases, with 7 bases between them. CDR3 bases: TGCGCCAGCGCGACAGATGAAAAACTGTTTTTT. Amino acids: CASATDEKLFF.

The rearrangement links TRBV19 to TRBJ2-1; 9 bases match TRBD2. This CDR3 spans 14 amino acids. Looked up from germline, CDR1 is LNHDA and CDR2 is SQIVND (reference sequence). The ends lost 5 bases at V and 9 bases at J; junction bases unmatched: 8. CDR3: CASSDLAGKGEQFF. The CDR3 nucleotides are TGTGCCAGTAGTGATCTAGCGGGAAAAGGTGAGCAGTTCTTC.

The rearrangement links TRBV13 to TRBJ2-1; 7 nucleotides agree with TRBD2. J lost 4 bases, V lost 4 bases, and 19 bases had no gene match. CDR1 is PRHDT and CDR2 is FYEKMQ in the germline V gene (reference sequence). The CDR3 runs to 19 residues. The CDR3 DNA follows: TGTGCCAGCAGCTACTACAATGGCCCTGGCGGGAGCCCATACAATGAGCAGTTCTTC. This translates into CASSYYNGPGGSPYNEQFF.